What follows are 14 T cell receptor beta chains derived from one specimen sequenced in a study of blood T cells in healthy people across ages. Alongside a J-beta primer mix, a sample-barcoded 5' primer served in a second PCR lasting 7 to 11 cycles. Each CDR3 protein is one row after TCRdb ran MiXCR on the 5' RACE reads. This table has roughly 500,000 distinct CDR3 sequences, approximately 25% appearing once. Sequencing input: blood. The receptors here all came from a woman aged 70 to 79 in good health.

A note on this clonotype: A much larger clone lies a single base off, so this may be a read error. This chain connects TRBV7-2 to TRBJ1-3, with D possibly matching TRBD1 (6 bases). Between the trimmed V and J ends, which lost 5 bases and 6 bases, there was a span of 17 bases. CDR1 is SGHTA, CDR2 FQGNSA, per germline. This CDR3 contains 15 residues. The CDR3 spells CASSPQGMNQNTIYF. CDR3 bases: TGTGCCAGCAGCCCTCAGGGGATGAATCAAAACACCATATATTTT.

The chain employs TRBV20-1 and TRBJ2-7; possible D gene TRBD2, 6 bases. The CDR3 is 13 residues long. With 5 bases removed from V and 1 base from J, the gap between germline ends came to 12 bases. The germline V gene encodes CDR1 DFQATT and CDR2 SNEGSKA (reference sequence). This CDR3 is CSAHTGRSYEQYF. CDR3 in DNA: TGCAGTGCTCATACCGGGAGATCCTACGAGCAGTACTTC.

A few counts support this clonotype. This chain uses TRBV20-1 with TRBJ2-3; D might be TRBD2 (6 bases). The CDR3 covers 13 residues. Germline lookup yields CDR1 DFQATT and CDR2 SNEGSKA (reference sequence). DNA for the CDR3: TGCATTGCGGGGCGACCTAGCACAGATACGCAGTATTTT. It specifies CIAGRPSTDTQYF.

A few counts support this clonotype. The chain recombines TRBV7-9 with TRBJ2-3; no definite D call. The ends were cut back, 0 bases at V and 0 bases at J, with 7 bases in the middle. From germline, CDR1 is SEHNR and CDR2 FQNEAQ (reference sequence). This CDR3 spans 15 amino acids. CDR3 protein: CASSLAEASTDTQYF. In nucleotides, the CDR3 is TGTGCCAGCAGCTTAGCAGAAGCTAGCACAGATACGCAGTATTTT. The full variable domain, its missing parts supplied by reference TRBV7-9 and TRBJ2-3, is DTGVSQNPRHKITKRGQNVTFRCDPISEHNRLYWYRQTLGQGPEFLTYFQNEAQLEKSRLLSDRFSAERPKGSFSTLEIQRTEQGDSAMYLCASSLAEASTDTQYFGPGTRLTVL.

The chain joins TRBV5-1 to TRBJ2-1, with D tentatively TRBD1 (6 bases). V lost 7 bases and J 8 bases, leaving 16 bases between the germline ends. Germline V gives CDR1 SGHRS, CDR2 YFSETQ. CDR3 length: 13 residues. For the CDR3, the DNA is TGCGCCAGCTCACGTGGGGGCCGGGATGAGCAGTTCTTC. Translating gives CASSRGGRDEQFF.

The rearrangement links TRBV4-1 to TRBJ2-4; a weak D match, TRBD1 (6 bases). V lost 0 bases to trimming and J lost 1 base, with 10 bases between them. Looked up from germline, CDR1 is MGHRA and CDR2 is YSYEKL. This CDR3 contains 16 residues. The CDR3 protein is CASSQDQGSAKNIQYF. CDR3 sequence (DNA): TGCGCCAGCAGCCAAGATCAGGGGTCGGCCAAAAACATTCAGTACTTC.

The chain uses TRBV2 and TRBJ1-4; D is unclear. The CDR3 is 14 residues long. CDR1 is SNHLY and CDR2 is FYNNEI in the germline V gene. V dropped 2 bases and J dropped 6 bases, with 10 bases sitting between them. The CDR3 spells CASSETGGDEKLFF. Written as DNA, the CDR3 is TGTGCCAGCAGTGAAACGGGTGGGGATGAAAAACTGTTTTTT. The full variable domain, with the rest looked up from reference TRBV2 and TRBJ1-4, is EPEVTQTPSHQVTQMGQEVILRCVPISNHLYFYWYRQILGQKVEFLVSFYNNEISEKSEIFDDQFSVERPDGSNFTLKIRSTKLEDSAMYFCASSETGGDEKLFFGSGTQLSVL.

This chain uses TRBV4-3 with TRBJ2-2; D remains ambiguous. Per the germline V gene, CDR1 is LGHNA and CDR2 is YSLEER. The CDR3 has 17 amino acids. Trimming removed 1 base from V and 1 base from J, with 13 bases in between. CDR3 residues: CASSQVLPGQNTGELFF. The CDR3 nucleotides read TGCGCCAGCAGCCAAGTCCTTCCGGGCCAGAACACCGGGGAGCTGTTTTTT.

The rearrangement links TRBV29-1 to TRBJ1-2; 8 bases match TRBD1. Germline V gene sequence: CDR1 SQVTM, CDR2 ANQGSEA. CDR3 size: 13 residues. J gave up 6 bases and V 6 bases, and 9 bases lay outside the gene matches. The CDR3: CSVQGEGLDGYTF. The CDR3 DNA follows: TGCAGCGTACAGGGGGAAGGACTCGATGGCTACACCTTC.

The rearrangement uses TRBV4-3 and TRBJ2-3; D is undetermined. Trimming took off 0 bases at V and 0 bases at J, with 19 bases between the two ends. The CDR3 loop spans 19 amino acids. Germline V gene lookup returns CDR1 LGHNA and CDR2 YSLEER. This chain's CDR3 is CASSQDISGGYSSTDTQYF. As DNA, the CDR3 is TGCGCCAGCAGCCAAGATATCTCGGGTGGATATAGTAGCACAGATACGCAGTATTTT.

The V gene is TRBV6-6, the J gene TRBJ2-5, with no clear D. The J call may be faulty, since TRBJ2-7 better matches the DNA end. CDR3 length: 15 residues. Germline V gene sequence: CDR1 MNHNY, CDR2 SVGAGI (reference sequence). In DNA form, the CDR3 reads TGTGCCAGCAGTTACTCAGATGACGGGCCCTACGAGCAGTACTTC. It encodes CASSYSDDGPYEQYF.

This clonotype was seen a handful of times. The chain employs TRBV24-1 and TRBJ2-3, with 14 bases identical to TRBD2. The germline V gene has CDR1 KGHDR and CDR2 SFDVKD. This CDR3 region has 16 residues. With V trimmed by 4 bases and J by 6 bases, 5 bases remained unmatched. The CDR3 coding sequence is TGTGCCACCAGTGACGGGACTAGCGGGGGAGCTGATACGCAGTATTTT. Translating it yields CATSDGTSGGADTQYF.

This clonotype was seen more than once but under ten times. The chain carries TRBV7-2 and TRBJ2-2, with 8 bases matching TRBD1. V was pared by 1 base and J by 4 bases, with 8 bases of the junction left unmatched. This CDR3 is 17 amino acids long. Looked up from germline, CDR1 is SGHTA and CDR2 is FQGNSA. CDR3 DNA sequence: TGTGCCAGCAGCTTAGATGGACAGGGAAGGACCACCGGGGAGCTGTTTTTT. It encodes CASSLDGQGRTTGELFF.

This chain connects TRBV7-3 to TRBJ2-5, with 11 bases identical to TRBD2. The germline gives CDR1 SGHTA, CDR2 FQGTGA. With V trimmed by 2 bases and J by 3 bases, 11 bases remained unmatched. This CDR3 region has 18 residues. The CDR3 sequence: CASSLSLAGAGGEETQYF. In DNA, the CDR3 is TGTGCCAGCAGCTTATCACTAGCGGGGGCCGGGGGCGAAGAGACCCAGTACTTC. Together with reference TRBV7-3 and TRBJ2-5, the CDR3 gives the full variable domain: GAGVSQTPSNKVTEKGKYVELRCDPISGHTALYWYRQSLGQGPEFLIYFQGTGAADDSGLPNDRFFAVRPEGSVSTLKIQRTERGDSAVYLCASSLSLAGAGGEETQYFGPGTRLLVL.